The T cell receptor (beta chain) described here comes from a study of beta chain features in type 1 diabetes. Expressed TCRB transcripts were sequenced, since all the RNA that had been isolated was reverse transcribed. Reads from naive, central memory and regulatory T cell samples averaged approximately 3.7 million. Libraries were prepared by immunoSEQ multiplex PCR; TCRdb keeps only in-frame clonotypes and omits some of them. The sample contains under 850,000 clones, roughly 13% of which appear only once. Study-level points and caveats: Type 1 diabetes patients had TCRB CDR3s that were shorter (moderately but significantly so) in all four CD4+ subsets. The study found that naive, central memory and Treg TCRB repertoires appeared more similar in patients than in healthy donors.

The CDR3 has 13 amino acids. Unmatched junction bases numbered 3, after V lost 5 bases and J lost 3 bases. CDR1 is SGHTA, CDR2 FQGTGA, per germline. A remark on this clone: What it binds is unknown.

This chain links TRBV7-3 with TRBJ1-2; 7 nucleotides align to TRBD1. The origin of this receptor is a man aged 18 to 30 with type 1 diabetes. Specimen: naive CD4+ T cells from blood. CDR3 amino acids: CASSNQGDYGYTF. The CDR3 DNA is TGTGCCAGCAGCAATCAGGGGGACTATGGCTACACCTTC.